The source of this T cell receptor beta chain is a study of siplizumab effects on memory and regulatory T cells. Looked up from germline, CDR1 is SGHRS and CDR2 is YFSETQ. The V and J ends lost 0 bases and 4 bases respectively, with 19 bases between them. There are 17 residues in the CDR3. Sequencing was performed with immunoSEQ multiplex PCR; in TCRdb, only in-frame clones are kept and a portion is missing. The sample records about 98,000 clones, approximately 90% being singletons. This clone was recorded once. J is TRBJ2-5 and V is TRBV5-1; possibly TRBD2 for D (6 bases). Source material: CD4+ T cells sorted from blood. The origin of this receptor is a human donor in good health. The DNA of the CDR3 is TGCGCCAGCAGCTTGGCGAGGTTGGGGGGATCTGGAGAGACCCAGTACTTC. Encoded protein: CASSLARLGGSGETQYF. Drawing the rest from reference TRBV5-1 and TRBJ2-5, the complete variable domain is KAGVTQTPRYLIKTRGQQVTLSCSPISGHRSVSWYQQTPGQGLQFLFEYFSETQRNKGNFPGRFSGRQFSNSRSEMNVSTLELGDSALYLCASSLARLGGSGETQYFGPGTRLLVL.